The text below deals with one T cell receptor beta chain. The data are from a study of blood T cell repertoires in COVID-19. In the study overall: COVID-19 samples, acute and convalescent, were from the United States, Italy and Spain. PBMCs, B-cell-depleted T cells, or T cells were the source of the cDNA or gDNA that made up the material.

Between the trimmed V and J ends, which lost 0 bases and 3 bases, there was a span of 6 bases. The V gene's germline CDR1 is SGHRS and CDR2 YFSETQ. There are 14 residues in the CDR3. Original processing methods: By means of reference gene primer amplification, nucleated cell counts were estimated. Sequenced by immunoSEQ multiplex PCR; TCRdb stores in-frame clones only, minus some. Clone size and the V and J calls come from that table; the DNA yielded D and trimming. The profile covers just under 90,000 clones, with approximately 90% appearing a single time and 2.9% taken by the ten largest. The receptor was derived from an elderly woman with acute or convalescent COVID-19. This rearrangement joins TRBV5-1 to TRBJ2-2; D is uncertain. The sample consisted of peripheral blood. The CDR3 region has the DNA TGCGCCAGCAGCTTGGACACCTACACCGGGGAGCTGTTTTTT. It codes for CASSLDTYTGELFF. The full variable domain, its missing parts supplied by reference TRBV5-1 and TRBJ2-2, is KAGVTQTPRYLIKTRGQQVTLSCSPISGHRSVSWYQQTPGQGLQFLFEYFSETQRNKGNFPGRFSGRQFSNSRSEMNVSTLELGDSALYLCASSLDTYTGELFFGEGSRLTVL.